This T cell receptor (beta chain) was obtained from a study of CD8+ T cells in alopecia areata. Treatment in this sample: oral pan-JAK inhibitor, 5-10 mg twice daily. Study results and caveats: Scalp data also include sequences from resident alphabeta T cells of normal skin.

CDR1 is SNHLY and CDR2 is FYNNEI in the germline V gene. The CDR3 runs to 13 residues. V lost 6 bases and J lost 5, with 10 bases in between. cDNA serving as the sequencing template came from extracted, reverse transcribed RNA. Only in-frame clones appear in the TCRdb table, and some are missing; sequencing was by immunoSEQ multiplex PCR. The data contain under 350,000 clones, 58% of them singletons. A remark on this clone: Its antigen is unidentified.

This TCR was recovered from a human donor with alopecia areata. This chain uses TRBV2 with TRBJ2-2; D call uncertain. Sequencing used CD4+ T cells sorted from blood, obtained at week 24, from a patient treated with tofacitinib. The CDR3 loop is CASSSARTGELFF. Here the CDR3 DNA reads TGTGCCAGCAGCTCCGCCCGGACCGGGGAGCTGTTTTTT.